This T cell receptor beta chain appears in the sequencing data of a study of T cells in Graves' hyperthyroidism and ophthalmopathy. Study-wide findings and caveats: In the analysis, a 13 V-J model separated ophthalmopathy from stable hyperthyroidism. A median around 5.9 months before onset, the model predicted ophthalmopathy. Also found in blood were most expanded thyroid clonotypes above 0.001.

For this clonotype: Its antigen is undetermined.

There are 15 residues in the CDR3. Germline V lookup: CDR1 SGHAT, CDR2 FQNNGV. Deletions cut 2 bases from V and 1 base from J, with 11 bases between. TCR beta CDR3 regions were amplified from RNA. HTBI primers were used for first-round RT-PCR of the TCR CDR3. TCRdb redid the calling of the multiplex PCR reads with MiXCR, one entry per CDR3 protein. There are about 600,000 distinct CDR3 sequences in the sample; around 16% occur only once, and 2.5% to 4% lies in the top ten. The clonotype was recovered from a woman between 40 and 50 years old with Graves' ophthalmopathy. This chain links TRBV11-2 with TRBJ1-2; D is undetermined. The sample comprised blood. CDR3 amino acids: CASSLKSPSNYGYTF. CDR3 in DNA: TGTGCCAGCAGCTTAAAGTCACCGAGTAACTATGGCTACACCTTC.